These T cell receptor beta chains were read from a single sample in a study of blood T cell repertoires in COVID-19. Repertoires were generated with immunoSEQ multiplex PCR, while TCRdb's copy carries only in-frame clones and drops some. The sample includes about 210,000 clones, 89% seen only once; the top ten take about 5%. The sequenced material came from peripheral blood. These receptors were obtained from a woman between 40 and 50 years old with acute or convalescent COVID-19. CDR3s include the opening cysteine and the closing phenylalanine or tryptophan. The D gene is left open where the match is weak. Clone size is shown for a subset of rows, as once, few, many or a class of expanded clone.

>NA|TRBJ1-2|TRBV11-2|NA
TGTGCCAGCAGCCTCCAGGGATTCGGCTATGGCTACACCTTC
CASSLQGFGYGYTF
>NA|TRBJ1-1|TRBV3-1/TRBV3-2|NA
TGTGCCAGCAGCCAAGAAAACGCGAATAGGGGAGCTTTCTTT
CASSQENANRGAFF
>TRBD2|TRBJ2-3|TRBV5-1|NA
TGCGCCAGCAGCTCTGATAGCGGGGGGGCCGGTACGCAGTATTTT
CASSSDSGGAGTQYF
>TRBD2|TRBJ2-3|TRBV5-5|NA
TGTGCCAGCAGCCCCCCGAGACTAGCGGGGCGCACAGATACGCAGTATTTT
CASSPPRLAGRTDTQYF
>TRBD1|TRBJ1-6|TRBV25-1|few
TGTGCCAGCGGACAGGGGGATCCTTCACCCCTCCACTTT
CASGQGDPSPLHF
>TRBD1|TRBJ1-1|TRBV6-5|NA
TGTGCCAGCAGTTCTTTCAGGGGGAGGACTGAAGCTTTCTTT
CASSSFRGRTEAFF
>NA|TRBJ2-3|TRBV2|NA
TGTGCCAGCAGTCTAACCCTGGGCAGTTCACGCACAGATACGCAGTATTTT
CASSLTLGSSRTDTQYF
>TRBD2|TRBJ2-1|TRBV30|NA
TGTGCCTGGAGGATCCCGGGGGGGCGAAATGAGCAGTTCTTC
CAWRIPGGRNEQFF
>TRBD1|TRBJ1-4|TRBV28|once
TGTGCCAGCAGGCTACAGGGGCAACGAGAAAAACTGTTTTTT
CASRLQGQREKLFF
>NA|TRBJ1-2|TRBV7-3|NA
TGTGCCAGCAGCCGATCCGGGACACGTGGCTACACCTTC
CASSRSGTRGYTF
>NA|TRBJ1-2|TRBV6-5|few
TGTGCCAGCAGTATTCGGGACTCCAACTATGGCTACACCTTC
CASSIRDSNYGYTF
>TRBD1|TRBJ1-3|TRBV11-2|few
TGTGCCAGCAGCTTAGTGCGGGACAGTCAATCTGGAAACACCATATATTTT
CASSLVRDSQSGNTIYF
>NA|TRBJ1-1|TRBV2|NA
TGTGCCAGCAGGTCGGCAGAGAGGCACATGAACACTGAAGCTTTCTTT
CASRSAERHMNTEAFF
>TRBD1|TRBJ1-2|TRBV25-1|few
TGTGCCAGCAGTGATCCGGGACAGGGGGATGGCTACACCTTC
CASSDPGQGDGYTF
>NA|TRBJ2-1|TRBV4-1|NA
TGCGCCAGCAGCCCCGGGGGAACCCTCAATGAGCAGTTCTTC
CASSPGGTLNEQFF
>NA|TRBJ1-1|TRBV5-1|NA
TGCGCCAGCAGCTTGGAACAGTTTTTCATGAACACTGAAGCTTTCTTT
CASSLEQFFMNTEAFF
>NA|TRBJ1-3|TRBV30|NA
TGTGCCTGGAGTAGGAGGGTGAGCTCTGGAAACACCATATATTTT
CAWSRRVSSGNTIYF
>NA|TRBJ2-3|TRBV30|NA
TGTGCCTGGAGTTTATCGGATACGCAGTATTTT
CAWSLSDTQYF
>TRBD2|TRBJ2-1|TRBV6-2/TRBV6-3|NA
TGTGCCAGCAGTTACTCGCGTTATAGCGGGGGGACCTCCTACAATGAGCAGTTCTTC
CASSYSRYSGGTSYNEQFF
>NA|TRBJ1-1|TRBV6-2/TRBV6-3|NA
TGTGCCAGCAGTTACTCGTTCCTGCAGGCTGAAGCTTTCTTT
CASSYSFLQAEAFF
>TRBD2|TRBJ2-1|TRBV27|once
TGTGCCAGCAGTTTCAGCGGGGGTTACAATGAGCAGTTCTTC
CASSFSGGYNEQFF
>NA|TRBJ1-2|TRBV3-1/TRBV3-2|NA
TGTGCCAGCAGCCAAGGTATCCCCTTTAACTATGGCTACACCTTC
CASSQGIPFNYGYTF
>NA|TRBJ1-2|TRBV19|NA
TGTGCCAGTACCCTAGGGGGCTATGGCTACACCTTC
CASTLGGYGYTF
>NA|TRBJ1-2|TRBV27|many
TGTGCCAGCAGTTCCGACTCGGGGTCAGCGGGTGGCTACACCTTC
CASSSDSGSAGGYTF
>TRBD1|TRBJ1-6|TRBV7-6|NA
TGTGCCAGCAGCTTAGTGGGGACAGGGGGGGCCTATAATTCACCCCTCCACTTT
CASSLVGTGGAYNSPLHF
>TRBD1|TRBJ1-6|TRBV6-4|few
TGTGCCAGCAGAGGTGGGCGGTACAGGGGGCTTCCCCATTCACCCCTCCACTTT
CASRGGRYRGLPHSPLHF
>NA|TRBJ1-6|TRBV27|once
TGTGCCACCACTACAGGGTCGGTAGATTCACCCCTCCACTTT
CATTTGSVDSPLHF
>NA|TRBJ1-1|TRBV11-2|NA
TGTGCCAGCAGCCATATACGGCGGCAGGGGAACACTGAAGCTTTCTTT
CASSHIRRQGNTEAFF
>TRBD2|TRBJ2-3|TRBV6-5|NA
TGTGCCAGCAATCGGGGGGGCCCCGCAGATACGCAGTATTTT
CASNRGGPADTQYF
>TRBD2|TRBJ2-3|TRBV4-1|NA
TGCGCCAGCAGCCAAGAGTCTTTCGGAGCGGGGGGATTCAGCACAGATACGCAGTATTTT
CASSQESFGAGGFSTDTQYF
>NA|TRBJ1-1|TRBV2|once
TGTGCCAGCATCGAAACAGGGTTCGCCACTGAAGCTTTCTTT
CASIETGFATEAFF
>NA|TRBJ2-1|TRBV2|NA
TGTGCCAGCAGTGCCGACAATGAGCAGTTCTTC
CASSADNEQFF
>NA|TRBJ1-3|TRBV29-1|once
TGCAGCGTCCGCGTCGGGGGGCTTGGAAACACCATATATTTT
CSVRVGGLGNTIYF
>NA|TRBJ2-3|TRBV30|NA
TGTGCCTGGAGTTTCGTAGGCCCGGGGATTCAGTATTTT
CAWSFVGPGIQYF
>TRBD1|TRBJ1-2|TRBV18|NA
TGTGCCAGCTCACCCGGGACAGGATATGGCTACACCTTC
CASSPGTGYGYTF
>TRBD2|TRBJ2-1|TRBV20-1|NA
TGCAGTGCTAGTCGGGGGGGGCTTCCATACAATGAGCAGTTCTTC
CSASRGGLPYNEQFF
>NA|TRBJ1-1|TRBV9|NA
TGTGCCAGCAGCGTAGCGCGGGACACTGAAGCTTTCTTT
CASSVARDTEAFF
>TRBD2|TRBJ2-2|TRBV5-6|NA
TGTGCCAGCAGCTTGATGACTAGCGGGGGCACCGGGGAGCTGTTTTTT
CASSLMTSGGTGELFF
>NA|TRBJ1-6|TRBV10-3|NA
TGTGCCATCAGTGAGTCGGGCCCCAATTCACCCCTCCACTTT
CAISESGPNSPLHF
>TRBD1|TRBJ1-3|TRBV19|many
TGTGCCAGTAGCAGGGGGCAAGGAGGAAACACCATATATTTT
CASSRGQGGNTIYF
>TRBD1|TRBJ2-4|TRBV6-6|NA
TGTGCCAGCAGTTACCTCACAACAGGGGTTCAGTACTTC
CASSYLTTGVQYF
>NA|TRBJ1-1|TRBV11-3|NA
TGTGCCAGCAGCCCTCGAGGGGGAATGAACACTGAAGCTTTCTTT
CASSPRGGMNTEAFF
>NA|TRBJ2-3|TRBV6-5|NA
TGTGCCAGCACCCGGGGAGCTAGCACAGATACGCAGTATTTT
CASTRGASTDTQYF
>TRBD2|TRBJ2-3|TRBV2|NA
TGTGCCGCCATAAAGCGGGGTTCCACAGATACGCAGTATTTT
CAAIKRGSTDTQYF
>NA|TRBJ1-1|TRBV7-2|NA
TGTGCCAGCAGCTTAAGGGGCATCGGCGCTGAAGCTTTCTTT
CASSLRGIGAEAFF
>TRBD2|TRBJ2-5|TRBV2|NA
TGTGCCAGCCTCCCCGGCGGGGGGCACCAAGAGACCCAGTACTTC
CASLPGGGHQETQYF
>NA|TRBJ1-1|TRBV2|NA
TGTGCCAGCAGTGGACCGGGTGGCACTGAAGCTTTCTTT
CASSGPGGTEAFF